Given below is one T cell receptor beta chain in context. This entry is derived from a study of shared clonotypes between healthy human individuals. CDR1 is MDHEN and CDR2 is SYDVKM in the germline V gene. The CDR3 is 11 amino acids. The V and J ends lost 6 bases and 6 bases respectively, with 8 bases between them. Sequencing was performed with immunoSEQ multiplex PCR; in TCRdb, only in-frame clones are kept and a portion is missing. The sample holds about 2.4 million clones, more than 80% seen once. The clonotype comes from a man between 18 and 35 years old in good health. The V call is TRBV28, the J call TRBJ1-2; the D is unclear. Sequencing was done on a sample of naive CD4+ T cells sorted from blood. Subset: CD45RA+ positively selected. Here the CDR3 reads CASRTLDGYTF. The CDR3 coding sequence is TGTGCCAGCAGAACCTTGGATGGCTACACCTTC.